Presented here are 5 T cell receptor beta chains from one specimen sequenced in a study of cytomegalovirus exposure and HLA in healthy donors. It was with 60 Vbeta and 13 Jbeta primers that the PCR ran. The assay was immunoSEQ multiplex PCR, and TCRdb's table has in-frame clones only and misses some. The sample lists some 110,000 clones; just under 70% were seen once. Sequencing input: PBMCs. The receptors shown here come from a man aged 25-40 years in good health and CMV-seropositive.

This chain joins TRBV21-1 and TRBJ2-7; TRBD2 is the table's D call, not checked against the DNA. TRBV21-1 is tagged as a pseudogene. CDR3 size: 16 residues. This chain's CDR3 is CASSKVKRRDSYEQYV. CDR3 sequence (DNA): TGTGCCAGCAGCAAAGTGAAGCGGCGGGACTCCTACGAGCAGTACGTC.

The chain couples TRBV4-3 to TRBJ1-2; 10 nucleotides align to TRBD1. CDR1 is LGHNA, CDR2 YSLEER, per germline. The V and J ends lost 0 bases and 6 bases, in that order; junction bases with no gene match: 4. This CDR3 has 15 amino acids. CDR3 DNA: TGCGCCAGCAGCCAAGACTCCGGGACAGGGGATGGCTACACCTTC. This codes for CASSQDSGTGDGYTF.

The chain joins TRBV28 to TRBJ2-7; TRBD2 agrees at 9 bases. Trimming at V came to 4 bases and at J to 5 bases, leaving 15 bases not matched to a gene. Germline assignment: CDR1 MDHEN and CDR2 SYDVKM. This CDR3 is built from 17 residues. The chain's CDR3 is CASSYSFGREGQNEQYV. CDR3 sequence (DNA): TGTGCCAGCAGTTACTCTTTCGGGCGGGAGGGCCAGAACGAGCAGTACGTC.

The J gene is TRBJ1-1, the V gene TRBV10-3; perhaps TRBD1 as D (5 bases). V was pared by 6 bases and J by 2 bases, with 16 bases between. The CDR3 has 15 residues. CDR1 and CDR2 (germline): ENHRY, SYGVKD. CDR3 DNA: TGTGCCATCAGGGCCGGGCGGGGCCCCAACACTGAAGCTTTCTTT. Its protein product is CAIRAGRGPNTEAFF.

The chain joins TRBV21-1 to TRBJ1-2; TRBD1 is taken as the D call from the table, unchecked against the DNA. TRBV21-1 is classified as a pseudogene. The CDR3 spans 15 residues. CDR3 nucleotides: TGTGCCAGCAGCGATGAGGACAGGGGAGGGTATGGCTACACCTTC. It specifies CASSDEDRGGYGYTF.